Listed below are T cell receptor beta chains from one sample, sequenced in a study of beta chain features in type 1 diabetes. Clones were sequenced by immunoSEQ multiplex PCR, and TCRdb holds only the in-frame ones, with some missing. Of a few hundred thousand clones listed, about 32% are singletons. Sequencing used naive CD4+ T cells from blood. The source of these receptors is a man aged 18 to 29 in good health. The CDR3 runs from the conserved cysteine through the conserved F or W. A D gene is named only where the DNA matches it firmly. Expanded clones are given a class, and other clones once, few, many or no size at all.

TRBV29-1,NA,few,TRBJ2-5,CSVEGAETQYF,TGCAGCGTTGAAGGGGCTGAGACCCAGTACTTC
TRBV18,NA,NA,TRBJ1-2,CASSLARYGYTF,TGTGCCAGCTCCCTCGCACGCTATGGCTACACCTTC
TRBV15,NA,NA,TRBJ2-1,CATSAGYNEQFF,TGTGCCACCAGCGCGGGTTACAATGAGCAGTTCTTC
TRBV20-1,NA,NA,TRBJ2-5,CSASVQETQYF,TGCAGTGCTAGCGTTCAAGAGACCCAGTACTTC
TRBV30,TRBD2,NA,TRBJ2-1,CAWSPRLAGLSYNEQFF,TGTGCCTGGAGTCCTAGATTAGCGGGCCTCTCCTACAATGAGCAGTTCTTC
TRBV7-2,NA,few,TRBJ2-7,CASSPASWDEQYF,TGTGCCAGCAGCCCGGCCAGTTGGGACGAGCAGTACTTC
TRBV7-9,TRBD2,NA,TRBJ2-3,CASSLGSASGRDTQYF,TGTGCCAGCAGCTTAGGGAGTGCTAGCGGGCGTGATACGCAGTATTTT
TRBV15,NA,NA,TRBJ2-2,CATSRGERNTGELFF,TGTGCCACCAGCAGAGGGGAGCGGAACACCGGGGAGCTGTTTTTT
TRBV7-9,NA,few,TRBJ2-1,CASSVPGGLSYNEQFF,TGTGCCAGCAGCGTCCCAGGGGGACTCTCCTACAATGAGCAGTTCTTC
TRBV9,NA,NA,TRBJ2-7,CASSVGGTPTVYEQYF,TGTGCCAGCAGCGTAGGAGGGACACCGACAGTCTACGAGCAGTACTTC
TRBV7-2,NA,few,TRBJ2-3,CASSSALLAGDTQYF,TGTGCCAGCAGCTCCGCCCTGCTAGCTGGAGATACGCAGTATTTT
TRBV18,NA,NA,TRBJ2-1,CASSPPGNEQFF,TGTGCCAGCTCACCTCCTGGCAATGAGCAGTTCTTC
TRBV7-2,TRBD2,few,TRBJ2-1,CASSQLAGVYNEQFF,TGTGCCAGCAGCCAACTAGCGGGAGTCTACAATGAGCAGTTCTTC
TRBV30,NA,few,TRBJ1-4,CAYSGGTEKLFF,TGTGCCTACTCGGGTGGAACTGAAAAACTGTTTTTT
TRBV7-2,NA,NA,TRBJ2-1,CASSPSGVSYNEQFF,TGTGCCAGCAGCCCTAGTGGGGTTTCCTACAATGAGCAGTTCTTC
TRBV30,NA,NA,TRBJ1-5,CAWSGSLGQPQHF,TGTGCCTGGAGTGGCAGCCTGGGTCAGCCCCAGCATTTT
TRBV30,NA,NA,TRBJ2-4,CASKSGYRNIQYF,TGTGCCTCCAAGTCGGGGTATAGGAACATTCAGTACTTC
TRBV4-3,NA,NA,TRBJ1-4,CASSQGTRGRSEKLFF,TGCGCCAGCAGCCAGGGGACAAGGGGCCGGAGTGAAAAACTGTTTTTT